These 5 T cell receptor beta chains were all obtained from the same sample, sequenced in a study of blood T cell repertoires in COVID-19. This table comes from immunoSEQ multiplex PCR, and its TCRdb copy is limited to in-frame clones, with some not included. The table records 90,000 to 110,000 clones, 75% to 85% of them present only once. The sample was peripheral blood. Receptors were obtained from a woman of 80 years or more with active or convalescent COVID-19.

This sequence joins TRBV5-4 and TRBJ1-1, with D possibly being TRBD1 (6 bases). From germline, CDR1 is SGHNT and CDR2 YYREEE (reference sequence). The CDR3 runs to 14 residues. Trimming pared 6 bases from V and 0 bases from J, leaving 12 bases between. The CDR3 region has the DNA TGTGCCAGCACCCCGGACAGCCTGAACACTGAAGCTTTCTTT. Its protein product is CASTPDSLNTEAFF.

This clone was recorded once. The rearrangement links TRBV10-3 to TRBJ1-6, with D possibly TRBD1 on 6 matching bases. This CDR3 is built from 14 residues. CDR1 and CDR2 (germline): ENHRY, SYGVKD. The V end was cut by 6 bases, the J end by 3 bases, with 9 bases between. CDR3 region: CAISAGVYNSPLHF. The DNA of the CDR3 is TGTGCCATCAGCGCAGGGGTCTATAATTCACCCCTCCACTTT.

The V gene is TRBV3-1 (or the pseudogene TRBV3-2), the J gene TRBJ1-2; 9 bases match TRBD1. J gave up 7 bases and V 3 bases, and 12 bases lay outside the gene matches. Germline CDR1 LGHDT, CDR2 YNNKEL (reference sequence). The CDR3 length is 16 residues. Here the CDR3 reads CASSHPQKQGAGGYTF. DNA for the CDR3: TGTGCCAGCAGCCACCCACAGAAACAGGGGGCCGGTGGCTACACCTTC.

This chain links TRBV7-3 with TRBJ2-5; a possible D gene is TRBD2 (6 bases). Trimming took off 6 bases at V and 4 bases at J, with 18 bases between the two ends. CDR1 and CDR2 (germline): SGHTA, FQGTGA. The CDR3 loop spans 15 amino acids. This chain's CDR3 is CASSYRAGRLETQYF. For the CDR3, the DNA is TGTGCCAGCAGTTATCGGGCAGGGAGGCTAGAGACCCAGTACTTC.

The chain links TRBV7-8 to TRBJ2-5, with 8 positions matching TRBD1. Germline values: CDR1 SGHVS, CDR2 FQNEAQ. This CDR3 has 15 residues. V was pared by 5 bases and J by 1 base, with 6 bases of the junction left unmatched. CDR3 sequence: CASSPPDRVQETQYF. CDR3 coding DNA: TGTGCCAGCAGCCCGCCGGACAGGGTCCAAGAGACCCAGTACTTC.